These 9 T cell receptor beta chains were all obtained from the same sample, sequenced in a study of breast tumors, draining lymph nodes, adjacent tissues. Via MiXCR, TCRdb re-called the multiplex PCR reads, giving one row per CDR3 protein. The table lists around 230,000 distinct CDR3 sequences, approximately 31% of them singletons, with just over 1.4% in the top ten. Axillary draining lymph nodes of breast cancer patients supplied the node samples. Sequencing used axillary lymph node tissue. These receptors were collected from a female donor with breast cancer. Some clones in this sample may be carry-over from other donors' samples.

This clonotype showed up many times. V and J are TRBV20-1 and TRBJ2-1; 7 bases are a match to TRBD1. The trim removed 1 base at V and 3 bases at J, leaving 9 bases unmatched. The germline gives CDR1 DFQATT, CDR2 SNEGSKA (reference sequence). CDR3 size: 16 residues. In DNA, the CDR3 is TGCAGTGCTAGAGCCGGATCGGGACAGATCTACAATGAGCAGTTCTTC. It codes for CSARAGSGQIYNEQFF.

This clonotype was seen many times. The CDR3 is CASSLASGTNYNEQFF. CDR3 in DNA: TGTGCCAGCAGCTTAGCTTCCGGGACGAATTACAATGAGCAGTTCTTC. The rearrangement links TRBV7-8 to TRBJ2-1; D might be TRBD1 or TRBD2, each matching 5 bases. The CDR3 spans 16 residues. Trimming cost V 0 bases and J 4 bases, with 13 bases left between them. Germline V gene lookup returns CDR1 SGHVS and CDR2 FQNEAQ.

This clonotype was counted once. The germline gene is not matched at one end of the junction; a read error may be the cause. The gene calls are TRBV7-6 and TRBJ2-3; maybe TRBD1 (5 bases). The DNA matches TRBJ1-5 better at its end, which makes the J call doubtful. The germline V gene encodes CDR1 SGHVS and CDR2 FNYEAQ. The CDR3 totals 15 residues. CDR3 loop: CASSPRGSVTDTQHF. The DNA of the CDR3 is TGCGCCAGCAGCCCTCGTGGTAGCGTGACAGATACGCAGCATTTT.

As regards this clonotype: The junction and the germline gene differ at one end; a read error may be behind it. The CDR3, as DNA: TGCAGTGCTAGTCGAGGGCCCGCGGGCACTGAAGCTCTCTTT. Its translation: CSASRGPAGTEALF. This rearrangement joins TRBV20-1 to TRBJ1-1; no definite D call. CDR3 length equals 14 residues. Per the germline V gene, CDR1 is DFQATT and CDR2 is SNEGSKA (reference sequence).

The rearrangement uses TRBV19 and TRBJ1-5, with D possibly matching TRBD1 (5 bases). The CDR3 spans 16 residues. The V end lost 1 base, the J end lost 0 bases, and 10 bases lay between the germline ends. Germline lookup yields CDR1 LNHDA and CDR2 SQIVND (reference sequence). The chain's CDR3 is CASSIAGGYSNQPQHF. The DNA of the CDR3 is TGTGCCAGTAGTATAGCGGGGGGATATAGCAATCAGCCCCAGCATTTT.

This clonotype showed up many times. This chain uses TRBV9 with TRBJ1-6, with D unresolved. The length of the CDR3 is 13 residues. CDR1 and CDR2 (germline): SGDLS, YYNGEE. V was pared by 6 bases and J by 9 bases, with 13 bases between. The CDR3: CASNEAAGSPLHF. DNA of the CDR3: TGTGCCAGCAACGAGGCCGCGGGTTCACCCCTCCACTTT.

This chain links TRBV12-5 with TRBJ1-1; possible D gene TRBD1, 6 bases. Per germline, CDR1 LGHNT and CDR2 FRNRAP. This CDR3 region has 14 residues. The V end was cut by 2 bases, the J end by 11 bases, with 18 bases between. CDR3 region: CASGLTPTGPDAFF. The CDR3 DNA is TGTGCTAGTGGTTTGACCCCGACAGGACCGGATGCTTTCTTT. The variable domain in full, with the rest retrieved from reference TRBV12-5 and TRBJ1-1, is DARVTQTPRHKVTEMGQEVTMRCQPILGHNTVFWYRQTMMQGLELLAYFRNRAPLDDSGMPKDRFSAEMPDATLATLKIQPSEPRDSAVYFCASGLTPTGPDAFFGQGTRLTVV.

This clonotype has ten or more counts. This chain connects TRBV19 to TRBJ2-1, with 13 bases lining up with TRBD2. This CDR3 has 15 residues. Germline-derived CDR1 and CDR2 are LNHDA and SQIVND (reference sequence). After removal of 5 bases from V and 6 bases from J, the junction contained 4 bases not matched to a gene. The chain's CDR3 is CASSRLAGGFNEQFF. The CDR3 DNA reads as TGTGCCAGTAGTCGACTAGCGGGAGGTTTCAATGAGCAGTTCTTC.

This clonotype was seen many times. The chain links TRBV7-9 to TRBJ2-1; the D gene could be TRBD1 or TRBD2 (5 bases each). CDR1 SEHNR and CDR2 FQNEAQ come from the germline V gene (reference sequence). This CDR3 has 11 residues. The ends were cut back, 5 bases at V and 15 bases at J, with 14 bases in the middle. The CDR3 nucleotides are TGTGCCAGCAGCATGGGACCAAAGGGGTTCTTC. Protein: CASSMGPKGFF.